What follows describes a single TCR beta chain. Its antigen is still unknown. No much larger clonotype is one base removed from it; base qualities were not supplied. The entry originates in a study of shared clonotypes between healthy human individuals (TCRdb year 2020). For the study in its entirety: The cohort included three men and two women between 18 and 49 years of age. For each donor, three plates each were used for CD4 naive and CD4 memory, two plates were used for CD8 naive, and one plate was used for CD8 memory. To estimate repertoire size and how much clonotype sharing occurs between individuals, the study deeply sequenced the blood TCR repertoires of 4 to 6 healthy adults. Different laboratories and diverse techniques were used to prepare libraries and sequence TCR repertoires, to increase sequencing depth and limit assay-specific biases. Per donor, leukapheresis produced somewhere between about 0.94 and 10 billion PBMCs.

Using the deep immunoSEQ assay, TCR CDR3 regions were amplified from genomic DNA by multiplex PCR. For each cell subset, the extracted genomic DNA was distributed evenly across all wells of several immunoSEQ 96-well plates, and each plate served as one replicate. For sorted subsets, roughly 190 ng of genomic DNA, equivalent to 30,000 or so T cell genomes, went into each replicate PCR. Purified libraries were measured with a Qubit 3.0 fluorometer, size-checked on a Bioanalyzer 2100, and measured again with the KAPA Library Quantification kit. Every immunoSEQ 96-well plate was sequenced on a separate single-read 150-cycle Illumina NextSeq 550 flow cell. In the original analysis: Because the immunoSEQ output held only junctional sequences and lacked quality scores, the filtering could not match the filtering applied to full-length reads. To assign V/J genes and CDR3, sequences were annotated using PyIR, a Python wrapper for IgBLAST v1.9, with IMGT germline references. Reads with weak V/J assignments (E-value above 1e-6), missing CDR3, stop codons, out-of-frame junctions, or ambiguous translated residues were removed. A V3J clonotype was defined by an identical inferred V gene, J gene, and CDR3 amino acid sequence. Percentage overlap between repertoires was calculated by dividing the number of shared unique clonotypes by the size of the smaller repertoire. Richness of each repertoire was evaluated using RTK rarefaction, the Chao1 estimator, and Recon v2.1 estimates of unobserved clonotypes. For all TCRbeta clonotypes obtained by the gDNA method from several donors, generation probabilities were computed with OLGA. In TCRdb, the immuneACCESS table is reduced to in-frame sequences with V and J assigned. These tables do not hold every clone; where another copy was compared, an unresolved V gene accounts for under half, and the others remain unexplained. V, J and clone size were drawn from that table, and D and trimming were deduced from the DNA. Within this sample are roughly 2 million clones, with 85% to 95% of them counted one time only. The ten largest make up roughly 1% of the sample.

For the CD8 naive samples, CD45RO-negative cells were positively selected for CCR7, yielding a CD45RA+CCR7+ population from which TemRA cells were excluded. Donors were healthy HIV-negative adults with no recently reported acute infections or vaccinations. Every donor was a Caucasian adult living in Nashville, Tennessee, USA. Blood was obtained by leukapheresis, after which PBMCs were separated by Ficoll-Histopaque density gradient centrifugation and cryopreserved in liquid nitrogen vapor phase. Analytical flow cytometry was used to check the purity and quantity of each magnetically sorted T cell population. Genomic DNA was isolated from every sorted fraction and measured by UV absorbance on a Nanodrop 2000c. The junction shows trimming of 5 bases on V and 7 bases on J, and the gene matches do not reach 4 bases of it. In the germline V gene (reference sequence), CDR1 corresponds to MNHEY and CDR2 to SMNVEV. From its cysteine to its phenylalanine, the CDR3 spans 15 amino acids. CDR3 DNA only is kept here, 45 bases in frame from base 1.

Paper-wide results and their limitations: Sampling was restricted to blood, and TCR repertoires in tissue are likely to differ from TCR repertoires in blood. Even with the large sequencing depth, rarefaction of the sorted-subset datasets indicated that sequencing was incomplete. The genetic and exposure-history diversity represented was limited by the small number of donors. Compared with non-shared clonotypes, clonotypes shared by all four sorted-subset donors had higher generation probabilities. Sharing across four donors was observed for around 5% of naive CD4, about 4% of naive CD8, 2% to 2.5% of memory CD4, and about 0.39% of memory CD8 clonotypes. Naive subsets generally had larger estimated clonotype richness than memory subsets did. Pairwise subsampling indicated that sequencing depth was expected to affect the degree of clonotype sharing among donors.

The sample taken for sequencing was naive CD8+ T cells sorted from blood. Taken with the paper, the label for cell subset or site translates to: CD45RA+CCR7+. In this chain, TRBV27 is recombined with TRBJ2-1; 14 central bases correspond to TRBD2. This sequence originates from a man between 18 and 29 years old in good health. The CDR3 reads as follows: CASSEGLAGVNEQFF. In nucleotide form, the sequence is TGTGCCAGCAGTGAGGGACTAGCGGGAGTTAATGAGCAGTTCTTC.